The 25 T cell receptor beta chains below all came from one sample that was sequenced in a study of control samples from healthy donors and cancer patients. Method: immunoSEQ multiplex PCR; TCRdb's copy keeps in-frame clones and lacks some. The table has roughly 64,000 clones, 90% seen once. Sample: PBMCs. Source of these receptors: a woman aged 50 to 60 with colorectal cancer.

The chain recombines TRBV7-3 with TRBJ2-1; 8 bases are shared with TRBD2. This CDR3 is built from 14 residues. Germline CDR1 and CDR2: SGHTA and FQGTGA. Losses at the gene ends were 5 bases for V and 6 bases for J; bases not matched to a gene: 6. CDR3 in amino acids: CASSTSGGANEQFF. In DNA form, the CDR3 reads TGTGCCAGCAGCACATCCGGGGGGGCCAATGAGCAGTTCTTC.

The count of this clone is one. The chain employs TRBV7-6 and TRBJ1-1; D remains ambiguous. With 1 base removed from V and 5 bases from J, the gap between germline ends came to 20 bases. The CDR3 runs to 17 residues. Germline V gives CDR1 SGHVS, CDR2 FNYEAQ. This CDR3 reads CASSLGDLSSGSTEAFF. DNA for the CDR3: TGTGCCAGCAGCTTAGGTGATCTCTCAAGTGGGTCGACTGAAGCTTTCTTT.

This sequence joins TRBV30 and TRBJ2-5; 12 bases line up with TRBD2. The germline gives CDR1 GTSNPN, CDR2 SVGIG (reference sequence). This CDR3 region has 13 residues. V trimming: 3 bases; J trimming: 4 bases; junction bases outside the gene matches: 0. The CDR3 is CAWRTSGGETQYF. The CDR3 nucleotides are TGTGCCTGGAGGACTAGCGGGGGAGAGACCCAGTACTTC.

V is TRBV18 and J is TRBJ2-5; D remains ambiguous. V was trimmed by 6 bases and J by 3 bases, leaving 8 bases between them. The CDR3 has 12 amino acids. In germline, CDR1 is KGHSH, CDR2 LQKENI. CDR3: CASSPTEETQYF. CDR3 nucleotides: TGTGCCAGCTCCCCAACCGAAGAGACCCAGTACTTC.

CDR3 sequence (DNA): TGTGCCAGCAGTAGGGGGATTGGGTCACCCCTCCACTTT. This codes for CASSRGIGSPLHF. This sequence joins TRBV28 and TRBJ1-6, with D possibly matching TRBD1 (6 bases). V shed 5 bases and J shed 10 bases, with 12 bases lying between them. This CDR3 comprises 13 residues. Germline values: CDR1 MDHEN, CDR2 SYDVKM.

This rearrangement joins TRBV10-3 to TRBJ1-1, with no clear D. V was cut by 0 bases and J by 7 bases, with 15 bases left in between. CDR3 length equals 15 residues. Germline CDR1 and CDR2: ENHRY and SYGVKD. CDR3 DNA sequence: TGTGCCATCAGTGAGTCCAGTAGAGGGCACGTTGAAGCTTTCTTT. Protein product: CAISESSRGHVEAFF.

This clone showed up just once. The gene calls are TRBV19 and TRBJ1-1; the D is unclear. This CDR3 contains 15 residues. Germline CDR1 is LNHDA and CDR2 is SQIVND (reference sequence). Trimming shortened V by 5 bases and J by 1 base, and 14 bases separated the two germline ends. The DNA for the CDR3 is TGTGCCAGTAGTCACAGATACGGACGGAACACTGAAGCTTTCTTT. Residues: CASSHRYGRNTEAFF.

The chain couples TRBV19 to TRBJ2-7; D is possibly TRBD2 (5 bases). The CDR3 has 15 residues. V lost 5 bases and J 3 bases, leaving 17 bases between the germline ends. Germline loops: CDR1 LNHDA, CDR2 SQIVND (reference sequence). CDR3 sequence reads: CASSAAFDGGYEQYF. The CDR3 nucleotides read TGTGCCAGTAGTGCCGCGTTTGACGGAGGCTACGAGCAGTACTTC.

This clone was seen only a few times. The rearrangement uses TRBV4-1 and TRBJ1-4; weak D call: TRBD1 (6 bases). V was shortened by 5 bases and J by 7 bases, with 17 bases between the two germline ends. Per germline, CDR1 MGHRA and CDR2 YSYEKL. The CDR3 is made up of 15 amino acids. The CDR3 sequence is CASSLVHRAGEKLFF. The DNA of the CDR3 is TGCGCCAGCAGCTTAGTGCACAGGGCAGGTGAAAAACTGTTTTTT.

The gene calls are TRBV29-1 and TRBJ2-3; D could derive from TRBD1 or TRBD2 (5 bases each). V was pared by 7 bases and J by 0 bases, with 11 bases between. The CDR3 spans 13 residues. Per the germline V gene, CDR1 is SQVTM and CDR2 is ANQGSEA. The CDR3 DNA sequence: TGCAGCGGCCGGGACCTCAGCACAGATACGCAGTATTTT. Residues: CSGRDLSTDTQYF.

The rearrangement joins TRBV6-5 to TRBJ1-1; TRBD1 matches 9 bases. The CDR3 contains 16 residues. Germline V lookup: CDR1 MNHEY, CDR2 SVGAGI. J was trimmed by 0 bases and V by 1 base; bases with no gene match: 3. Written as DNA, the CDR3 is TGTGCCAGCAGTTACTTGAACAGGGGGCTGAACACTGAAGCTTTCTTT. This translates into CASSYLNRGLNTEAFF.

This clone has only a few counts. This chain links TRBV5-1 with TRBJ1-1, with TRBD1 identical over 10 bases. CDR1 is SGHRS, CDR2 YFSETQ, per germline. The CDR3 totals 18 residues. Germline trimming cut 1 base from V and 5 bases from J; bases unmatched to any gene: 14. The CDR3 loop reads CASSLITGQGRGRTEAFF. In DNA form, the CDR3 reads TGCGCCAGCAGCTTGATAACGGGACAGGGGAGGGGGAGGACTGAAGCTTTCTTT.

The chain joins TRBV18 to TRBJ1-2; 7 bases agree with TRBD1. With 4 bases clipped from V and 4 bases from J, the junction kept 15 bases outside the gene matches. Germline V gene data show CDR1 as KGHSH and CDR2 as LQKENI. This CDR3 spans 17 amino acids. The CDR3 nucleotides read TGTGCCAGCTCACAAGGACCGGGACAGACTCCCTTCTATGGCTACACCTTC. It codes for CASSQGPGQTPFYGYTF.

CDR3 region: CASSEVDRVKSEAFF. CDR3 in DNA: TGCGCCAGCAGTGAAGTTGACAGGGTGAAATCTGAAGCTTTCTTT. V gene TRBV10-1 combines with J gene TRBJ1-1; 7 bases line up with TRBD1. J lost 6 bases, V lost 3 bases, and 10 bases had no gene match. Germline CDR1 reads WNHNN; CDR2 reads SYGVQD (reference sequence). This CDR3 region has 15 residues.

This CDR3 reads CSASHSLSSYNEQFF. The CDR3 DNA follows: TGCAGTGCTAGTCACTCCCTGAGCTCCTACAATGAGCAGTTCTTC. This chain links TRBV20-1 with TRBJ2-1, with D uncertain. The CDR3 runs 15 residues. CDR1 is DFQATT and CDR2 is SNEGSKA in the germline V gene (reference sequence). Deletions cut 3 bases from V and 0 bases from J, with 12 bases between.

The rearrangement joins TRBV27 to TRBJ1-5, with D possibly TRBD1 on 5 matching bases. The germline V gene has CDR1 MNHEY and CDR2 SMNVEV (reference sequence). Trimming removed 3 bases from V and 6 bases from J, with 18 bases in between. CDR3 size: 16 residues. The CDR3 is CASSFYSGGVRQPQHF. The CDR3 nucleotides read TGTGCCAGCAGTTTTTACTCCGGGGGGGTTCGTCAGCCCCAGCATTTT.

The rearrangement joins TRBV7-9 to TRBJ1-1; D gene unclear. The CDR3 consists of 14 residues. V lost 3 bases and J 1 base, leaving 9 bases between the germline ends. Germline values: CDR1 SEHNR, CDR2 FQNEAQ (reference sequence). Here the CDR3 reads CASSFPLPNTEAFF. Written as DNA, the CDR3 is TGTGCCAGCAGCTTTCCTCTCCCGAACACTGAAGCTTTCTTT.

The chain employs TRBV7-3 and TRBJ1-1; D remains ambiguous. Trimming removed 1 base at V and 4 bases at J, with 7 bases between. The CDR3 is 13 residues long. The germline gives CDR1 SGHTA, CDR2 FQGTGA. The CDR3 DNA reads TGTGCCAGCAGCTTAAGTCGCGGCACTGAAGCTTTCTTT. It translates to CASSLSRGTEAFF.

As for this clone: At one boundary the junction diverges from the germline segment, which might be a read error. The chain uses TRBV2 and TRBJ1-1; TRBD1 matches at 7 bases. This CDR3 has 15 amino acids. Looked up from germline, CDR1 is SNHLY and CDR2 is FYNNEI. The CDR3 region is CASSATRGGNAEAFF. The CDR3 DNA follows: TGTGCCAGCAGTGCAACCAGGGGGGGGAACGCTGAAGCTTTCTTT.

The chain carries TRBV5-1 and TRBJ1-1; D gene uncertain. Trimming took off 0 bases at V and 0 bases at J, with 3 bases between the two ends. CDR3 length: 13 residues. Germline CDR1 SGHRS, CDR2 YFSETQ. The DNA of the CDR3 is TGCGCCAGCAGCTTGGAATTGAACACTGAAGCTTTCTTT. Its protein product is CASSLELNTEAFF.

V is TRBV5-1 and J is TRBJ2-1, with 11 bases matching TRBD2. CDR3 size: 14 residues. Unmatched junction bases numbered 1, after V lost 2 bases and J lost 6 bases. Germline values: CDR1 SGHRS, CDR2 YFSETQ. CDR3 sequence (DNA): TGCGCCAGCAGCTTTAGCGGGGGGGGCAATGAGCAGTTCTTC. Protein product: CASSFSGGGNEQFF.

This clone showed up just a few times. V and J are TRBV5-1 and TRBJ2-1, with D unresolved. This CDR3 is 14 amino acids long. V was pared by 0 bases and J by 4 bases, with 8 bases between. CDR1 SGHRS and CDR2 YFSETQ come from the germline V gene. The CDR3 spells CASSLDHAYNEQFF. The CDR3 coding sequence is TGCGCCAGCAGCTTGGATCACGCTTACAATGAGCAGTTCTTC.

This chain links TRBV19 with TRBJ2-5; 11 bases match TRBD2. After removal of 1 base from V and 4 bases from J, the junction contained 11 bases not matched to a gene. Germline V CDR1 and CDR2: LNHDA, SQIVND (reference sequence). CDR3 length: 18 residues. CDR3 loop: CASSIVASGGSGGETQYF. The DNA for the CDR3 is TGTGCCAGTAGTATAGTGGCTAGCGGGGGGTCCGGGGGAGAGACCCAGTACTTC.

The gene calls are TRBV5-5 and TRBJ1-5; possible D gene TRBD1, 6 bases. The germline gives CDR1 SGHKS, CDR2 YYEKEE (reference sequence). The CDR3 contains 14 residues. Trimming removed 5 bases at V and 5 bases at J, with 14 bases between. The DNA for the CDR3 is TGTGCCAGCAGTTGGACAGCCGGGGATCAGCCCCAGCATTTT. This sequence encodes CASSWTAGDQPQHF.

This clone was recorded once. The chain links TRBV19 to TRBJ2-2; tentatively, D is TRBD1 (7 bases). Germline CDR1 LNHDA, CDR2 SQIVND (reference sequence). Trimming stripped 6 bases from V and 4 bases from J, with 21 bases between. The CDR3 is 17 amino acids. The chain's CDR3 is CASRGGTGDSITGELFF. The CDR3 coding sequence is TGTGCCAGTAGAGGGGGGACGGGGGACAGTATCACCGGGGAGCTGTTTTTT.